This T cell receptor beta chain stems from a study of identical twins. TCRdb called the 5' RACE reads again in MiXCR, with one record for every CDR3 protein. Here the sample spans over 550,000 distinct CDR3 sequences, around 7.5% being singletons. Germline CDR1 reads MNHNS; CDR2 reads SASEGT. The V segment lost 5 bases and the J segment 0 bases; nucleotides outside the gene matches: 8. CDR3 length: 17 residues. This clonotype occurred many times. This sample was also put to use in a study of yellow fever vaccine responses in identical twins.

The sequencing input was PBMCs. The TCR comes from a woman between 18 and 30 years old in good health. This chain uses TRBV6-1 with TRBJ2-2; 8 nucleotides align to TRBD1. The CDR3 region is CASSPRTGRPNTGELFF. The CDR3 nucleotides read TGTGCCAGCAGTCCCCGGACAGGGAGGCCGAACACCGGGGAGCTGTTTTTT.